One sample yielded the 17 T cell receptor beta chains listed below, sequenced in a study of blood T cell repertoires in COVID-19. Using immunoSEQ multiplex PCR, the repertoire was profiled, and TCRdb retains in-frame clones only, with some absent. This sample yields 200,000 to 250,000 clones, of which 81% are seen a single time; 8% to 9.5% belongs to the top ten. Sequenced material: PBMCs or T cells enriched from blood (not recorded which). The receptors here all came from a woman between 50 and 59 years old with acute COVID-19.

This rearrangement joins TRBV30 to TRBJ2-5; D is undetermined. Trimming shortened V by 0 bases and J by 2 bases, and 7 bases separated the two germline ends. Germline CDR1 is GTSNPN and CDR2 is SVGIG (reference sequence). This CDR3 has 13 residues. The CDR3 DNA follows: TGTGCCTGGAGTGTACAACAGCAAGAGACCCAGTACTTC. This sequence encodes CAWSVQQQETQYF.

The genes are TRBV30 and TRBJ2-5, with D uncertain. Trimming stripped 3 bases from V and 5 bases from J, with 16 bases between. In germline, CDR1 is GTSNPN, CDR2 SVGIG (reference sequence). CDR3 length equals 14 residues. CDR3 amino acids: CAWRFPAGSETQYF. The CDR3 DNA reads TGTGCCTGGAGGTTCCCCGCCGGTTCGGAGACCCAGTACTTC.

The CDR3 nucleotides read TGTGCCAGCAGCTTAAGGGTGGGATCCAGAGGGACTAATGAAAAACTGTTTTTT. Translating it yields CASSLRVGSRGTNEKLFF. J is TRBJ1-4 and V is TRBV7-2; D call uncertain. Germline CDR1 is SGHTA and CDR2 is FQGNSA. V gave up 2 bases and J gave up 2 bases, with 18 bases separating them. This CDR3 spans 18 amino acids.

This sequence joins TRBV28 and TRBJ2-3; 7 positions agree with TRBD2. Germline V gene lookup returns CDR1 MDHEN and CDR2 SYDVKM. This CDR3 is 16 amino acids long. Trimming took 6 bases from V and 0 from J; bases not matched to a gene: 9. In DNA, the CDR3 is TGTGCCAGCAGCAAGACCGCTAGCGGAAGCACAGATACGCAGTATTTT. It translates to CASSKTASGSTDTQYF.

The chain links TRBV6-2 or TRBV6-3 to TRBJ2-1, with a tentative D call TRBD1 (5 bases). V was shortened by 5 bases and J by 4 bases, with 15 bases between the two germline ends. This CDR3 is 15 amino acids long. The V gene's germline CDR1 is MNHEY and CDR2 SVGEGT. The CDR3 DNA reads TGTGCCAGCAGTCCCGGGCAGGGTCTTTACAATGAGCAGTTCTTC. This encodes CASSPGQGLYNEQFF.

This clone was detected once. DNA of the CDR3: TGTGCCAGCAGTTGGGACAGCGGGGAGCTGTTTTTT. It specifies CASSWDSGELFF. The chain carries TRBV12-3 or TRBV12-4 and TRBJ2-2, with TRBD1 matching 7 bases. After removal of 4 bases from V and 7 bases from J, the junction contained 0 bases not matched to a gene. The CDR3 totals 12 residues.

This rearrangement joins TRBV7-2 to TRBJ1-4; no clear D. The V and J ends lost 5 bases and 8 bases respectively, with 18 bases between them. In germline, CDR1 is SGHTA, CDR2 FQGNSA. The CDR3 spans 15 residues. The CDR3 protein is CASSLGSSISEKLFF. CDR3 bases: TGTGCCAGCAGCCTCGGGAGTTCAATCAGCGAAAAACTGTTTTTT.

This rearrangement joins TRBV6-5 to TRBJ1-1; TRBD1 agrees at 7 bases. V lost 10 bases, J lost 1 base, and 9 bases stayed unmatched. This CDR3 is 14 amino acids long. CDR1 is MNHEY and CDR2 is SVGAGI in the germline V gene. Written as DNA, the CDR3 is TGTGCCACAAGGGTTAAGGGGGCGAACACTGAAGCTTTCTTT. Translation gives CATRVKGANTEAFF.

This chain connects TRBV3-1 (or the pseudogene TRBV3-2) to TRBJ1-2; TRBD1 matches 9 bases. The CDR3 loop spans 14 amino acids. CDR1 is LGHDT and CDR2 is YNNKEL in the germline V gene (reference sequence). J was trimmed by 7 bases and V by 4 bases; bases with no gene match: 7. The CDR3 sequence: CASSPPGQGFGYTF. DNA for the CDR3: TGTGCCAGCAGCCCACCGGGACAGGGTTTTGGCTACACCTTC.

This chain uses TRBV15 with TRBJ1-1; D possibly corresponds to TRBD1 (6 bases). In germline, CDR1 is LNHNV, CDR2 YYDKDF (reference sequence). Trimming took off 0 bases at V and 1 base at J, with 9 bases between the two ends. This CDR3 comprises 15 residues. The CDR3 loop reads CATSRDRGPNTEAFF. The CDR3 DNA sequence: TGTGCCACCAGCAGAGACAGGGGACCGAACACTGAAGCTTTCTTT.

The rearrangement joins TRBV7-2 to TRBJ2-2; 13 bases are shared with TRBD2. This CDR3 has 17 residues. The germline CDR1 and CDR2 sequences are SGHTA and FQGNSA. Losses at the gene ends were 5 bases for V and 5 bases for J; bases not matched to a gene: 8. This CDR3 reads CASSPRTSGSDTGELFF. In DNA form, the CDR3 reads TGTGCCAGCAGCCCTCGGACTAGCGGGAGTGATACCGGGGAGCTGTTTTTT.

This clone was seen just once. The chain combines TRBV30 with TRBJ1-1; no clear D gene. CDR3 length equals 15 residues. V dropped 0 bases and J dropped 0 bases, with 11 bases sitting between them. Germline CDR1 is GTSNPN and CDR2 is SVGIG (reference sequence). The CDR3 DNA sequence: TGTGCCTGGAGTGTACGGCAACGGGTGAACACTGAAGCTTTCTTT. Its translation: CAWSVRQRVNTEAFF.

The chain joins TRBV28 to TRBJ1-2; 8 bases line up with TRBD1. This CDR3 spans 18 amino acids. CDR1 is MDHEN, CDR2 SYDVKM, per germline. J was trimmed by 6 bases and V by 3 bases; bases with no gene match: 18. CDR3 DNA: TGTGCCAGCAGTTTGCTTGCGTCCAACTGGGACAGGTTAGATGGCTACACCTTC. Translating gives CASSLLASNWDRLDGYTF.

Only one count was recorded for this clone. The chain carries TRBV7-9 and TRBJ1-4, with D maybe TRBD1 (6 bases). This CDR3 comprises 15 residues. Trimming stripped 3 bases from V and 5 bases from J, with 13 bases between. CDR1 and CDR2 from the germline V gene are SEHNR and FQNEAQ (reference sequence). This chain's CDR3 is CASSLGPGVNEKLFF. CDR3 DNA: TGTGCCAGCAGCTTGGGGCCAGGGGTAAATGAAAAACTGTTTTTT.

The CDR3 sequence: CASSLATLYGYTF. CDR3 DNA sequence: TGTGCCAGCAGCTTAGCAACTCTCTATGGCTACACCTTC. The V and J genes are TRBV7-9 and TRBJ1-2, with no clear D. The V end was cut by 0 bases, the J end by 4 bases, with 6 bases between. This CDR3 is 13 amino acids long. Germline assignment: CDR1 SEHNR and CDR2 FQNEAQ (reference sequence).

The chain links TRBV30 to TRBJ1-2; D is ambiguous. Trimming stripped 0 bases from V and 6 bases from J, with 14 bases between. Germline V gene lookup returns CDR1 GTSNPN and CDR2 SVGIG (reference sequence). The CDR3 covers 14 residues. As DNA, the CDR3 is TGTGCCTGGAGTGTGGGCGACTATGGCGATGGCTACACCTTC. Its protein is CAWSVGDYGDGYTF.

V is TRBV19 and J is TRBJ1-1; TRBD1 matches at 8 bases. The CDR3 consists of 15 residues. In germline, CDR1 is LNHDA, CDR2 SQIVND (reference sequence). V shed 7 bases, J shed 0 bases, and the junction held 7 bases outside the gene matches. The CDR3, as DNA: TGTGCCAGTATCAGGGGACAGGCCATGAACACTGAAGCTTTCTTT. It encodes CASIRGQAMNTEAFF. The variable domain in full, with the rest retrieved from reference TRBV19 and TRBJ1-1, is DGGITQSPKYLFRKEGQNVTLSCEQNLNHDAMYWYRQDPGQGLRLIYYSQIVNDFQKGDIAEGYSVSREKKESFPLTVTSAQKNPTAFYLCASIRGQAMNTEAFFGQGTRLTVV.